This T cell receptor (beta chain) came from a study of CD8 T cells in Susac syndrome. Reverse transcription used roughly 0.45 to 1 ug RNA and random hexamers. TCRdb called the immunoSEQ multiplex PCR reads again in MiXCR, with one record for every CDR3 protein. Here the sample spans 150,000 to 200,000 distinct CDR3 sequences, around 96% being singletons. This CDR3 contains 16 residues. Germline loops: CDR1 SQVTM, CDR2 ANQGSEA. V lost 4 bases to trimming and J lost 1 base; unmatched junction nucleotides: 4. The receptor was isolated from a human donor with multiple sclerosis. V gene TRBV29-1 combines with J gene TRBJ2-2, with 12 nucleotides matching TRBD2. Material: CD8+ T cells from PBMCs. The CDR3 loop reads CSVVPTSGGNTGELFF. CDR3 nucleotide sequence: TGCAGCGTTGTCCCGACTAGCGGGGGGAACACCGGGGAGCTGTTTTTT.